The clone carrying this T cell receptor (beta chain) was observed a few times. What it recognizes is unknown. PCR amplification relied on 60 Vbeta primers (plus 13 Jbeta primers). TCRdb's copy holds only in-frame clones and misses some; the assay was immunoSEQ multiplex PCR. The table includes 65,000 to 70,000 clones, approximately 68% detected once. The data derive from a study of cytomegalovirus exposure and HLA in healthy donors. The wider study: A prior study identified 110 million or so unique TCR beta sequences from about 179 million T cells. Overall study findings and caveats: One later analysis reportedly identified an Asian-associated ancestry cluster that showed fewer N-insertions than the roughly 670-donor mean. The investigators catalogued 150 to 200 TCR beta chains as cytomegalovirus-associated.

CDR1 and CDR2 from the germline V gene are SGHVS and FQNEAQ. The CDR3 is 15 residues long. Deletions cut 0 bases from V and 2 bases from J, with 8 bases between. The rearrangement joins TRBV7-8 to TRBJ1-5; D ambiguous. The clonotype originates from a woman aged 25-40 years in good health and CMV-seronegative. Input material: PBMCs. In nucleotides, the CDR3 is TGTGCCAGCAGCTTAGCCGACAACCGCAATCAGCCCCAGCATTTT. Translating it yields CASSLADNRNQPQHF.